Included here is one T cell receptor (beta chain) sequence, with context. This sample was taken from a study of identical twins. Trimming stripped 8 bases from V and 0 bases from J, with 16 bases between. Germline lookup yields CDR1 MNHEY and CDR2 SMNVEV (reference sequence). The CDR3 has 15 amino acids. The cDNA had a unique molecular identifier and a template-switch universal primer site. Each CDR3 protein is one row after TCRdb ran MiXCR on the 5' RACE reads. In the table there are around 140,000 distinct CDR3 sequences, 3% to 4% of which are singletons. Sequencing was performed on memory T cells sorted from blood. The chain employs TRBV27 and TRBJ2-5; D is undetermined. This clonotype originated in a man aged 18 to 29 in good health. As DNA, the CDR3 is TGTGCCAGCGGTATCCCCAAAACCCACCAAGAGACCCAGTACTTC. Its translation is CASGIPKTHQETQYF.